The clone carrying this TCR beta chain was observed a single time. The CDR3 covers 13 residues. Germline CDR1 reads MNHEY; CDR2 reads SMNVEV (reference sequence). With 7 bases removed from V and 5 bases from J, the gap between germline ends came to 11 bases. This specimen belongs to a study of blood T cell repertoires in COVID-19. The protocol was immunoSEQ multiplex PCR, while the TCRdb copy is restricted to in-frame clones and leaves out a portion. The sample carries over 400,000 clones, approximately 86% recorded once. All enrollees were roughly 18 to 100 years old and from 24 US areas. All recovered Cohort 3 donors got two negative PCRs, got clearance, or saw symptom resolution.

This chain links TRBV27 with TRBJ1-4, with unresolved D. Sequencing input: PBMCs or T cells enriched from blood (not recorded which). The sequence was obtained from a woman in her sixties who had recovered from COVID-19. The CDR3 spells CASKPQSNEKLFF. The CDR3 DNA reads TGTGCCAGCAAACCCCAGTCAAATGAAAAACTGTTTTTT.